This is a list of T cell receptor beta chains from one sample in a study of T cell responses to AZD1222 COVID-19 vaccine. The table came from immunoSEQ multiplex PCR; TCRdb's copy has only in-frame clones and leaves some out. This sample has roughly 120,000 clones, with 85% to 95% found just once. The sequenced sample was peripheral blood, obtained on day 0 of AZD1222 vaccination. The receptor source for this set is an adult in good health. The CDR3 runs from the conserved cysteine through the conserved F or W. Each record gives: J gene, D gene, V gene, clone size, CDR3 protein, CDR3 DNA. A D gene is named only where the DNA matches it firmly. Size is omitted from some rows. Given values are once, few, many or a class for expanded clones.

>TRBJ1-1|NA|TRBV29-1|NA
CSVRGREVTEAFF
TGCAGCGTTCGGGGCAGGGAAGTTACTGAAGCTTTCTTT
>TRBJ1-5|NA|TRBV28|NA
CASSLGGGVGQPQHF
TGTGCCAGCAGTTTAGGAGGGGGGGTTGGCCAGCCCCAGCATTTT
>TRBJ1-5|NA|TRBV7-2|NA
CASSLLGLYSNQPQHF
TGTGCCAGCAGCCTACTGGGGCTTTATAGCAATCAGCCCCAGCATTTT
>TRBJ1-5|NA|TRBV2|NA
CASQRDSNQPQHF
TGTGCCAGCCAGAGAGATAGCAATCAGCCCCAGCATTTT
>TRBJ2-7|NA|TRBV6-5|NA
CASSYARFAEGYEQYF
TGTGCCAGCAGTTACGCCCGGTTCGCAGAGGGCTACGAGCAGTACTTC
>TRBJ2-7|TRBD2|TRBV7-8|NA
CASSFPTGTSDSKAGTYEQYF
TGTGCCAGCAGCTTTCCAACCGGGACTAGCGACTCCAAAGCGGGAACCTACGAGCAGTACTTC
>TRBJ1-1|NA|TRBV3-1/TRBV3-2|NA
CASSQDGIMNTEAFF
TGTGCCAGCAGCCAAGACGGGATCATGAACACTGAAGCTTTCTTT
>TRBJ2-5|TRBD2|TRBV5-4|NA
CASSTGTAGGKETQYF
TGTGCCAGCAGCACGGGTACAGCGGGGGGGAAAGAGACCCAGTACTTC
>TRBJ2-7|TRBD1|TRBV2|NA
CASKGTGASYEQYF
TGTGCCAGCAAGGGGACAGGGGCCTCCTACGAGCAGTACTTC
>TRBJ1-3|NA|TRBV14|NA
CASSLQFSGNTIYF
TGTGCCAGCAGCTTGCAGTTCTCTGGAAACACCATATATTTT
>TRBJ2-1|TRBD2|TRBV3-1/TRBV3-2|NA
CASSQDRLAGVTYNEQFF
TGTGCCAGCAGCCAAGATCGACTAGCGGGGGTGACCTACAATGAGCAGTTCTTC
>TRBJ1-1|NA|TRBV7-8|NA
CASSLGGPLGHMNTEAFF
TGTGCCAGCAGCTTAGGGGGCCCCCTGGGCCACATGAACACTGAAGCTTTCTTT
>TRBJ1-1|NA|TRBV5-1|NA
CASSLGTANTEAFF
TGCGCCAGCAGCTTGGGGACAGCGAACACTGAAGCTTTCTTT
>TRBJ2-7|NA|TRBV7-9|NA
CASSLAGGQRAYEQYF
TGTGCCAGCAGCTTAGCTGGGGGGCAGAGGGCCTACGAGCAGTACTTC
>TRBJ2-2|NA|TRBV6-5|NA
CASSSERVSGELFF
TGTGCCAGCAGTTCAGAGAGGGTTAGCGGGGAGCTGTTTTTT
>TRBJ2-7|NA|TRBV5-4|NA
CASSLAGRGEGEQYF
TGTGCCAGCAGCTTGGCCGGCAGGGGAGAAGGCGAGCAGTACTTC
>TRBJ2-7|NA|TRBV2|NA
CATSWDTGYEQYF
TGTGCCACCTCGTGGGACACCGGCTACGAGCAGTACTTC
>TRBJ1-5|NA|TRBV6-5|NA
CATHGGVNQPQHF
TGTGCCACTCACGGGGGGGTCAATCAGCCCCAGCATTTT
>TRBJ1-5|TRBD1|TRBV27|NA
CASSGQGAQPQHF
TGTGCCAGCAGTGGACAGGGCGCTCAGCCCCAGCATTTT
>TRBJ2-2|NA|TRBV3-1/TRBV3-2|NA
CASANTGELFF
TGTGCCAGCGCGAACACCGGGGAGCTGTTTTTT
>TRBJ2-1|NA|TRBV1|NA
CTSSQTGELDEQFF
TGCACCAGCAGTCAGACAGGGGAGCTGGATGAGCAGTTCTTC
>TRBJ2-3|TRBD2|TRBV5-6|NA
CASSFLAGVTSSTDTQYF
TGTGCCAGCAGCTTTCTAGCGGGGGTAACCTCTAGCACAGATACGCAGTATTTT
>TRBJ1-1|TRBD1|TRBV6-5|NA
CASSYSTGEAFF
TGTGCCAGCAGTTACTCGACAGGGGAAGCTTTCTTT
>TRBJ1-3|NA|TRBV11-1|NA
CASSPGTASGNTIYF
TGTGCCAGCAGCCCCGGGACTGCCTCTGGAAACACCATATATTTT
>TRBJ2-3|NA|TRBV14|NA
CASSLFDLPDTQYF
TGTGCCAGCAGCCTCTTTGACCTCCCAGATACGCAGTATTTT
>TRBJ2-7|TRBD1|TRBV5-4|NA
CASSLAGTGVYEQYF
TGTGCCAGCAGCTTGGCCGGGACAGGGGTCTACGAGCAGTACTTC
>TRBJ2-7|TRBD2|TRBV2|NA
CASIEKGLTSTEQYF
TGTGCCAGCATCGAGAAGGGACTAACATCTACGGAGCAGTACTTC
>TRBJ2-5|NA|TRBV18|NA
CASSPGRNQETQYF
TGTGCCAGCTCACCAGGGCGGAACCAAGAGACCCAGTACTTC
>TRBJ1-2|NA|TRBV4-2|NA
CASSQGANYGYTF
TGTGCCAGCAGCCAGGGGGCCAACTATGGCTACACCTTC
>TRBJ1-5|NA|TRBV12-5|NA
CASGFNSLYQPQHF
TGTGCTAGTGGTTTTAACTCCCTTTATCAGCCCCAGCATTTT
>TRBJ1-1|NA|TRBV5-4|NA
CASSLRGLNTEAFF
TGTGCCAGCAGCTTGCGGGGGTTGAACACTGAAGCTTTCTTT
>TRBJ1-1|NA|TRBV29-1|NA
CSVEGYGGAGTEAFF
TGCAGCGTTGAGGGTTATGGGGGCGCGGGCACTGAAGCTTTCTTT
>TRBJ2-2|TRBD2|TRBV7-9|few
CASSGGLSNTGELFF
TGTGCCAGCAGCGGGGGACTATCGAACACCGGGGAGCTGTTTTTT
>TRBJ1-3|NA|TRBV5-1|NA
CASSLDIATGNTIYF
TGCGCCAGCAGCTTGGACATCGCGACTGGAAACACCATATATTTT
>TRBJ1-6|NA|TRBV14|NA
CASSPRDSYNSPLHF
TGTGCCAGCAGCCCAAGGGACTCCTATAATTCACCCCTCCACTTT
>TRBJ2-5|NA|TRBV7-2|NA
CASSFGGLQETQYF
TGTGCCAGCAGCTTCGGGGGCCTCCAAGAGACCCAGTACTTC
>TRBJ2-5|TRBD1|TRBV7-6|NA
CASSLGQQETQYF
TGTGCCAGCAGCCTGGGACAGCAAGAGACCCAGTACTTC